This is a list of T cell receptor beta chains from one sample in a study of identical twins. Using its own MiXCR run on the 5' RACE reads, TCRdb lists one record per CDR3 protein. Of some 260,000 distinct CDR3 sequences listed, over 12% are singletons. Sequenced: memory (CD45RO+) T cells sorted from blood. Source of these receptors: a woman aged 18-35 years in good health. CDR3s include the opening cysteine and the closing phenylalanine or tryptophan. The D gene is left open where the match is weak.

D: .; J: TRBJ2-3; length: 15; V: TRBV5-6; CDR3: CASSLIQGTFDTQYF
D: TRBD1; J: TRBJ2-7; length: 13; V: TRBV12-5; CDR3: CASGWDRGYEQYF
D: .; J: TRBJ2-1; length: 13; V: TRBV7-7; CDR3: CASSGGRDNEQFF
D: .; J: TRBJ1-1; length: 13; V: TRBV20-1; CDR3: CSARGEGGTEAFF
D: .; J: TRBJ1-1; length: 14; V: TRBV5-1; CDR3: CASARPSGVTEAFF
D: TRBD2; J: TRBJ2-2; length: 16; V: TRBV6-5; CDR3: CASSYRRGGGTGELFF
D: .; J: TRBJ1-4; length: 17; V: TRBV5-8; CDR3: CASSVRGGFATNEKLFF
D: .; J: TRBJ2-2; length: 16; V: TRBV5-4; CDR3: CASTNVRGENTGELFF
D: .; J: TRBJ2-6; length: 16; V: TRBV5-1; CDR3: CASSLALDSGANVLTF
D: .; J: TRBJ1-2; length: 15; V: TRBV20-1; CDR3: CSALHQSESNYGYTF
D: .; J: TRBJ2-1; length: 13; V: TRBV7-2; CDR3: CASSASSYNEQFF
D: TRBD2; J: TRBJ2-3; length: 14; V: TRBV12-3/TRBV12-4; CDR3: CASSFSGGTDTQYF
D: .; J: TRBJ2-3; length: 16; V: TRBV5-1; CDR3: CASSLGSKGFADTQYF